The clone carrying this T cell receptor beta chain appeared a single time. The antigen is undetermined. A much larger clone is a single base away; this may be a read error. This entry comes from a study of post-analysis software for immune sequencing data. Whole-study context: The patients showed relapsing-remitting, secondary progressive and progressive-relapsing multiple sclerosis courses.

Prepared libraries of TCR beta cDNA carried unique molecular identifiers. The T cell input of roughly 0.9 to 10 million gave approximately 460,000 cDNA molecules. TCRdb re-analysed the PCR reads in MiXCR, keeping a single row per CDR3 protein. The sample shows a few hundred thousand distinct CDR3 sequences, roughly a third of them seen only once. The study, taken as a whole, reports: Normalized Chao1 diversity was significantly lower in multiple sclerosis patients than in controls. Relative to controls, patients had about five TRBV segments at higher frequency, with TRBV5-6, TRBV5-1 and TRBV20-1 among these. Co-batched samples clustered tightly together by F measure.

This CDR3 has 13 amino acids. Between the trimmed V and J ends, which lost 6 bases and 1 base, there was a span of 9 bases. V gene TRBV12-3 or TRBV12-4 combines with J gene TRBJ1-2; the D is unclear. The source of this sequence is a girl between 5 and 17 years old with multiple sclerosis. The sample taken for sequencing was blood. CDR3 bases: TGTGCCAGCAGGCGCCGGGGTAACTATGGCTACACCTTC. Protein product: CASRRRGNYGYTF.